Listed below are T cell receptor beta chains from one sample, sequenced in a study of T cells after somatic rescue of genetic block. Profiled with immunoSEQ multiplex PCR; TCRdb holds only in-frame clones, not every one. The table has fewer than 150,000 clones, over 80% seen once. Material: peripheral blood mononuclear cells (PBMCs). These receptors were obtained from a woman aged 18-29 years. The CDR3 runs from the conserved cysteine through the conserved F or W. A D gene is named only where the DNA matches it firmly. Clone size appears in some rows only: once, few, many, or a class for an expanded clone.

CASSSGTGGNQPQHF	TGCGCCAGCAGCAGCGGGACAGGGGGAAATCAGCCCCAGCATTTT	once	TRBD1	TRBJ1-5	TRBV5-1	15
CASRPIVTDTQYF	TGTGCCAGCAGACCTATAGTCACAGATACGCAGTATTTT	.	.	TRBJ2-3	TRBV2	13
CASSTGQGVSVYGYTF	TGTGCCAGCAGCACCGGACAGGGCGTGTCTGTCTATGGCTACACCTTC	.	TRBD1	TRBJ1-2	TRBV11-2	16
CASLRGHGETQYF	TGTGCCAGCCTTAGGGGCCACGGGGAGACCCAGTACTTC	.	.	TRBJ2-5	TRBV7-8	13
CASSLGRFNEKLFF	TGTGCCAGCAGTTTAGGACGGTTTAATGAAAAACTGTTTTTT	.	.	TRBJ1-4	TRBV27	14
CASSREPQGADEKLFF	TGCGCCAGCAGCCGCGAGCCTCAGGGGGCCGATGAAAAACTGTTTTTT	.	TRBD1	TRBJ1-4	TRBV5-1	16
CASSGALEAFF	TGTGCCAGCAGCGGGGCCCTTGAAGCTTTCTTT	.	.	TRBJ1-1	TRBV2	11
CASSPAVQETQYF	TGTGCCAGCAGCCCCGCCGTCCAAGAGACCCAGTACTTC	.	.	TRBJ2-5	TRBV7-2	13
CASSEGILREQYF	TGTGCCAGCTCTGAGGGGATACTCCGCGAGCAGTACTTC	.	.	TRBJ2-7	TRBV18	13
CAWSVEGGYTF	TGTGCCTGGAGTGTTGAGGGGGGCTACACCTTC	.	.	TRBJ1-2	TRBV30	11
CASSLTVPSGPTSNQPQHF	TGTGCCAGCAGCCTGACAGTTCCTAGCGGCCCCACTAGCAATCAGCCCCAGCATTTT	.	.	TRBJ1-5	TRBV28	19
CSAGRRETQYF	TGCAGTGCTGGTCGTCGGGAGACCCAGTACTTC	.	.	TRBJ2-5	TRBV20-1	11
CASSPGQGNGYTF	TGTGCCAGCTCACCGGGACAGGGGAACGGCTACACCTTC	.	TRBD1	TRBJ1-2	TRBV18	13
CASSQLGGFIGGYTF	TGCGCCAGCAGCCAACTAGGGGGCTTCATCGGTGGCTACACCTTC	.	TRBD1	TRBJ1-2	TRBV4-1	15
CASRGQGNQPQHF	TGTGCCAGCAGAGGACAGGGTAACCAGCCCCAGCATTTT	.	TRBD1	TRBJ1-5	TRBV2	13
CASSEQGARGYTF	TGTGCCAGCAGTGAACAGGGGGCTCGGGGCTACACCTTC	.	TRBD1	TRBJ1-2	TRBV6-1	13
CASRRKSYEQYF	TGTGCCAGCAGGCGGAAATCCTACGAGCAGTACTTC	once	.	TRBJ2-7	TRBV28	12
CASSLPKQPGNTIYF	TGTGCCAGTAGCCTTCCGAAGCAACCGGGAAACACCATATATTTT	.	.	TRBJ1-3	TRBV19	15
CASTHYRESSGNTIYF	TGCGCCAGCACCCATTACAGGGAAAGCTCTGGAAACACCATATATTTT	.	.	TRBJ1-3	TRBV5-1	16
CSVQTGWAEQFF	TGCAGCGTTCAGACCGGGTGGGCTGAGCAGTTCTTC	.	.	TRBJ2-1	TRBV29-1	12
CASRSLAGGPYGQYF	TGTGCCAGCAGGAGCCTGGCGGGGGGGCCCTATGGGCAGTACTTC	.	TRBD2	TRBJ2-7	TRBV6-1	15
CASRRRESNQPQHF	TGTGCCAGCAGACGCAGGGAGAGCAATCAGCCCCAGCATTTT	.	.	TRBJ1-5	TRBV6-1	14
CAISASTGESDTQYF	TGTGCCATCAGTGCCTCGACAGGGGAGTCAGATACGCAGTATTTT	.	TRBD1	TRBJ2-3	TRBV10-3	15
CASSLNRPSNTEAFF	TGTGCCAGCAGCTTAAACCGCCCGTCGAACACTGAAGCTTTCTTT	.	.	TRBJ1-1	TRBV7-2	15
CASSYWAGSVGTQYF	TGTGCCAGCAGTTACTGGGCAGGATCCGTGGGGACCCAGTACTTC	.	.	TRBJ2-5	TRBV6-5	15
CAWRTSGGLETQYF	TGTGCCTGGAGGACTAGCGGGGGGCTAGAGACCCAGTACTTC	.	TRBD2	TRBJ2-5	TRBV30	14